Presented here are 21 T cell receptor beta chains from one specimen sequenced in a study of T cells in narcolepsy. Sequenced by immunoSEQ multiplex PCR; TCRdb stores in-frame clones only, minus some. The table has 27,000 or so clones, around 78% seen once; the top ten hold roughly 3.2%. Specimen: CD45RA- memory CD4+ T cells from PBMCs. The receptors originated from a human donor with narcolepsy.

A note on this clone: A junction end diverges from the germline sequence, so it may reflect a read error. The J gene is TRBJ2-5, the V gene TRBV19; 16 positions match TRBD2. The CDR3 extends over 18 amino acids. Germline V gene lookup returns CDR1 LNHDA and CDR2 SQIVND (reference sequence). The DNA for the CDR3 is TGTGCCAGTGGTATAAGGGGACTAGCGGGGGGGCCTGGAGAGGCCCAGTACTTC. Residues: CASGIRGLAGGPGEAQYF.

The V call is TRBV4-2, the J call TRBJ2-1; 9 bases line up with TRBD2. The length of the CDR3 is 15 residues. After removal of 0 bases from V and 10 bases from J, the junction contained 7 bases not matched to a gene. The germline V gene encodes CDR1 LGHNA and CDR2 YNFKEQ. CDR3 bases: TGTGCCAGCAGCCAAGAAGCGGGGGGCCACCGGGAGCAGTTCTTC. As protein: CASSQEAGGHREQFF.

The genes are TRBV6-5 and TRBJ2-7; TRBD1 agrees at 7 bases. In germline, CDR1 is MNHEY, CDR2 SVGAGI. This CDR3 spans 15 amino acids. Trimming removed 11 bases from V and 1 base from J; junction bases left unmatched: 14. DNA for the CDR3: TGTGCCGCTAAATCCCTAGACAGGGCGTCCTACGAGCAGTACTTC. Translating gives CAAKSLDRASYEQYF.

The genes are TRBV7-9 and TRBJ2-4; TRBD2 matches at 10 bases. Germline trimming cut 1 base from V and 14 bases from J; bases unmatched to any gene: 2. The CDR3 consists of 12 residues. Per the germline V gene, CDR1 is SEHNR and CDR2 is FQNEAQ (reference sequence). The CDR3 coding sequence is TGTGCCAGCAGCTTAGATGGACTAGCGGAGTACTTC. Amino acid sequence: CASSLDGLAEYF.

The V gene is TRBV19, the J gene TRBJ1-6; D is uncertain. The CDR3 contains 10 residues. Trimming took 6 bases from V and 11 from J, leaving 5 bases between them. Germline CDR1 is LNHDA and CDR2 is SQIVND (reference sequence). CDR3 DNA: TGTGCCAGTAGGAAAGCACCCCTCCACTTT. This encodes CASRKAPLHF.

This chain links TRBV19 with TRBJ1-2, with TRBD1 matching 9 bases. Germline V CDR1 and CDR2: LNHDA, SQIVND (reference sequence). With V trimmed by 4 bases and J by 4 bases, 4 bases remained unmatched. The CDR3 runs to 14 residues. The CDR3 nucleotides are TGTGCCAGTAGTACCCGACAGGGGGTCTATGGCTACACCTTC. Amino acids: CASSTRQGVYGYTF.

This clone was counted a single time. V and J are TRBV7-9 and TRBJ1-1, with 8 bases identical to TRBD1. The germline gives CDR1 SEHNR, CDR2 FQNEAQ (reference sequence). CDR3 length: 19 residues. Trimming at V came to 5 bases and at J to 1 base, leaving 18 bases not matched to a gene. The CDR3 region is CASSPIYKQDRARNTEAFF. CDR3 nucleotide sequence: TGTGCCAGCAGCCCAATTTATAAACAGGACAGGGCGAGGAACACTGAAGCTTTCTTT.

J is TRBJ2-3 and V is TRBV5-8; D is ambiguous. The CDR3 totals 16 residues. The V and J ends lost 2 bases and 1 base respectively, with 14 bases between them. The germline gives CDR1 SGHTS, CDR2 YDEGEE. CDR3 protein: CASSFQTNTGTDTQYF. The DNA for the CDR3 is TGTGCCAGCAGCTTTCAGACCAACACAGGCACAGATACGCAGTATTTT.

Details on this clone: The conserved phenylalanine or tryptophan is not found at the CDR3 terminus, so this likely reflects a read error. The chain couples TRBV19 to TRBJ1-2, with D unclear. V dropped 2 bases and J dropped 4 bases, with 11 bases sitting between them. The CDR3 consists of 14 residues. In germline, CDR1 is LNHDA, CDR2 SQIVND (reference sequence). The chain's CDR3 is CASSISGLAYGYTS. CDR3 sequence (DNA): TGTGCCAGTAGTATAAGTGGGTTGGCCTATGGCTACACCTCC.

The rearrangement links TRBV18 to TRBJ2-3; TRBD1 aligns across 10 bases. The CDR3 covers 16 residues. V shed 0 bases and J 1 base; nucleotides not matched to a gene: 1. CDR1 and CDR2 from the germline V gene are KGHSH and LQKENI. CDR3 loop: CASSPPGQGRTDTQYF. The CDR3 coding sequence is TGTGCCAGCTCACCACCGGGACAGGGGCGCACAGATACGCAGTATTTT. The variable domain in full, completed from reference TRBV18 and TRBJ2-3, reads NAGVMQNPRHLVRRRGQEARLRCSPMKGHSHVYWYRQLPEEGLKFMVYLQKENIIDESGMPKERFSAEFPKEGPSILRIQQVVRGDSAAYFCASSPPGQGRTDTQYFGPGTRLTVL.

The chain couples TRBV11-3 to TRBJ1-2; D is perhaps TRBD1 (5 bases). Between the trimmed V and J ends, which lost 1 base and 3 bases, there was a span of 9 bases. The V gene's germline CDR1 is SGHNT and CDR2 YENEEA. The CDR3 totals 14 residues. This CDR3 is CASSLGGNYYGYTF. CDR3 sequence (DNA): TGTGCCAGCAGCTTAGGGGGCAATTACTATGGCTACACCTTC.

The chain joins TRBV5-1 to TRBJ2-1; 11 bases line up with TRBD1. Germline CDR1 SGHRS, CDR2 YFSETQ. The CDR3 extends over 15 amino acids. Trimming at V came to 4 bases and at J to 7 bases, leaving 7 bases not matched to a gene. CDR3 in DNA: TGCGCCAGCAGCATAAAGGACAGGGGGCAAAATGAGCAGTTCTTC. Translating gives CASSIKDRGQNEQFF.

The V call is TRBV28, the J call TRBJ1-2; D not resolved. Germline V CDR1 and CDR2: MDHEN, SYDVKM. This CDR3 has 11 amino acids. The V and J ends lost 5 bases and 4 bases respectively, with 5 bases between them. The chain's CDR3 is CASSNSYGYTF. DNA for the CDR3: TGTGCCAGCAGTAACAGCTATGGCTACACCTTC.

This chain joins TRBV2 and TRBJ2-7; 9 nucleotides align to TRBD1. With 4 bases clipped from V and 3 bases from J, the junction kept 7 bases outside the gene matches. Germline loops: CDR1 SNHLY, CDR2 FYNNEI. This CDR3 region has 15 residues. In nucleotides, the CDR3 is TGTGCCAGCAGTGTCGTGGGGACAGGGAGCTACGAGCAGTACTTC. It is translated as CASSVVGTGSYEQYF.

This chain joins TRBV7-9 and TRBJ2-5; TRBD2 aligns across 10 bases. The J segment lost 4 bases and the V segment lost 8 bases, leaving 4 bases of the junction unmatched. Germline loops: CDR1 SEHNR, CDR2 FQNEAQ (reference sequence). The CDR3 totals 13 residues. This CDR3 is CASLPSGGETQYF. The CDR3 region has the DNA TGTGCCAGCCTCCCTAGCGGGGGAGAGACCCAGTACTTC.

This chain uses TRBV30 with TRBJ1-1, with D possibly TRBD1 on 5 matching bases. Germline V gives CDR1 GTSNPN, CDR2 SVGIG (reference sequence). Trimming left V 2 bases short and J 4 bases short, with 14 bases between. This CDR3 has 14 amino acids. The CDR3 spells CAWSQGRAGTEAFF. CDR3 sequence (DNA): TGTGCCTGGAGTCAGGGCAGGGCGGGCACTGAAGCTTTCTTT. Combining the CDR3 with reference TRBV30 and TRBJ1-1 gives the whole variable domain SQTIHQWPATLVQPVGSPLSLECTVEGTSNPNLYWYRQAAGRGLQLLFYSVGIGQISSEVPQNLSASRPQDRQFILSSKKLLLSDSGFYLCAWSQGRAGTEAFFGQGTRLTVV.

This clone has only a few counts. This rearrangement joins TRBV28 to TRBJ2-7; D not certain. Trimming shortened V by 4 bases and J by 0 bases, and 7 bases separated the two germline ends. Germline V gene lookup returns CDR1 MDHEN and CDR2 SYDVKM. CDR3 length: 13 residues. CDR3 nucleotide sequence: TGTGCCAGCAGTTCAGGTGGCTCCTACGAGCAGTACTTC. It translates to CASSSGGSYEQYF.

CDR3 residues: CASRGDRAGGYTF. The CDR3 region has the DNA TGTGCCAGCAGGGGAGATAGGGCGGGTGGCTACACCTTC. V and J are TRBV6-5 and TRBJ1-2, with no clear D. The CDR3 length is 13 residues. Germline lookup yields CDR1 MNHEY and CDR2 SVGAGI. The V gene lost 6 bases and the J gene lost 7 bases, with 15 bases spanning the gap.

V usage is TRBV7-9 and J usage is TRBJ1-2; D unclear. Trimming removed 1 base from V and 1 base from J, with 7 bases in between. The CDR3 runs to 14 residues. Germline V gene sequence: CDR1 SEHNR, CDR2 FQNEAQ (reference sequence). The CDR3 DNA reads TGTGCCAGCAGCTTAGGTGCGAATAACTATGGCTACACCTTC. Translating it yields CASSLGANNYGYTF.

The chain joins TRBV11-2 to TRBJ1-2; 8 positions match TRBD1. The germline CDR1 and CDR2 sequences are SGHAT and FQNNGV. The CDR3 length is 16 residues. Germline trimming cut 1 base from V and 0 bases from J; bases unmatched to any gene: 4. In DNA form, the CDR3 reads TGTGCCAGCAGCTTAGTTACGGACAGGGCTAACTATGGCTACACCTTC. Amino acids: CASSLVTDRANYGYTF.

This sequence joins TRBV6-5 and TRBJ2-3, with 8 bases fitting TRBD2. Germline lookup yields CDR1 MNHEY and CDR2 SVGAGI. With V trimmed by 8 bases and J by 2 bases, 9 bases remained unmatched. The CDR3 loop spans 15 amino acids. CDR3 DNA sequence: TGTGCCAGCCGGTTCGGGGGGGAGAACACAGATACGCAGTATTTT. It yields the protein CASRFGGENTDTQYF.